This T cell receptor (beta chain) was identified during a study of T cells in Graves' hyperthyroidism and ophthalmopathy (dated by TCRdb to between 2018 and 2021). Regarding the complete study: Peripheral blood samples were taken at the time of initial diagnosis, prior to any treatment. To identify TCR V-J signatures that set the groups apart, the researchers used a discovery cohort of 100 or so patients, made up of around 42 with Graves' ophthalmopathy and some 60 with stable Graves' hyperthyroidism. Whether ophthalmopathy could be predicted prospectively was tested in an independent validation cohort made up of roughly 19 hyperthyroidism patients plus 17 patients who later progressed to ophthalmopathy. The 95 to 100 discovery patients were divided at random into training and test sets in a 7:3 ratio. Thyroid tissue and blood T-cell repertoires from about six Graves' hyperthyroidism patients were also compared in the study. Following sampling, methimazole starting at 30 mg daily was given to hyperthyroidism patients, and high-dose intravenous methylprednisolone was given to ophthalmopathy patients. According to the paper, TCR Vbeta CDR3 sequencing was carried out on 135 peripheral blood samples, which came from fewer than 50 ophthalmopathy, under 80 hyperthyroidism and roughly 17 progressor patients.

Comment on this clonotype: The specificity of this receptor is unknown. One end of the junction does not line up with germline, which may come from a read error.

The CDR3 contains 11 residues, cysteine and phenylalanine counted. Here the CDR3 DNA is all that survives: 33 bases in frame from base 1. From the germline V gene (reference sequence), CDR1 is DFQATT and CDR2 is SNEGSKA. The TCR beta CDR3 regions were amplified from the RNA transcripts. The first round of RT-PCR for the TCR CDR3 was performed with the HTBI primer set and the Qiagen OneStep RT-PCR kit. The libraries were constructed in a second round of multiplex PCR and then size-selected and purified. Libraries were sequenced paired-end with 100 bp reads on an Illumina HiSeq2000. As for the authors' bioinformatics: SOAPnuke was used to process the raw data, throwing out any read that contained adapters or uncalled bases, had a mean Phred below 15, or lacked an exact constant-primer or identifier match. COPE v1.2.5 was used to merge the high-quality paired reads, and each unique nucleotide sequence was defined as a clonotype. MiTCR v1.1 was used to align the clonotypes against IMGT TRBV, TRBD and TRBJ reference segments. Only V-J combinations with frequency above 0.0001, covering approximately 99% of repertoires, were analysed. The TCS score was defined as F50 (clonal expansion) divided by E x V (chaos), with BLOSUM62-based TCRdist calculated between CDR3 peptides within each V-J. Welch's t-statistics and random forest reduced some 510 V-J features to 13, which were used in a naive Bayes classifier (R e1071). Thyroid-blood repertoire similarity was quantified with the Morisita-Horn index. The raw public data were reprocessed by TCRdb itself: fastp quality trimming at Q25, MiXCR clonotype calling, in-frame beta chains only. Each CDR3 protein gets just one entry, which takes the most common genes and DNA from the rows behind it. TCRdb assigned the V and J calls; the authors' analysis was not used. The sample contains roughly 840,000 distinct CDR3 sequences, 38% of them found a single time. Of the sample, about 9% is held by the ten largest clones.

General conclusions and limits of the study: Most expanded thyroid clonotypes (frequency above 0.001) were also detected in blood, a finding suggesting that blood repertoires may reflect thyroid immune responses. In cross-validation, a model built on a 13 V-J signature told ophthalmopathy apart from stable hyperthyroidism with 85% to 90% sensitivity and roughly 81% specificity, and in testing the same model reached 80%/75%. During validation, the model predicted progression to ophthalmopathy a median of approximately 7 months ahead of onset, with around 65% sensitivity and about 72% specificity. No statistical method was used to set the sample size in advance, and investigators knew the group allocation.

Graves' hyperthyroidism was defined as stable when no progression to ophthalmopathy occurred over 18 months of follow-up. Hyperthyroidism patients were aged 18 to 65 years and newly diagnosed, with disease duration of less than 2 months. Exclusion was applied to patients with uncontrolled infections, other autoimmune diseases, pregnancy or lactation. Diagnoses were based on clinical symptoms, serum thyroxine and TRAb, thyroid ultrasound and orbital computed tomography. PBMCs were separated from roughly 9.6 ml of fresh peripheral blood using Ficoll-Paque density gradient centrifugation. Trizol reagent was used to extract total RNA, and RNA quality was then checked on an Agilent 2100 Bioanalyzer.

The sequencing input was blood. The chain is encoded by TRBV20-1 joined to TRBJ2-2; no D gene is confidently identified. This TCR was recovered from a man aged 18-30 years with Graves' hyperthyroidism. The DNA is TGCAGTGCTCAGAACACCAGGGAGCTGTTTTTT. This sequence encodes CSAQNTRELFF.